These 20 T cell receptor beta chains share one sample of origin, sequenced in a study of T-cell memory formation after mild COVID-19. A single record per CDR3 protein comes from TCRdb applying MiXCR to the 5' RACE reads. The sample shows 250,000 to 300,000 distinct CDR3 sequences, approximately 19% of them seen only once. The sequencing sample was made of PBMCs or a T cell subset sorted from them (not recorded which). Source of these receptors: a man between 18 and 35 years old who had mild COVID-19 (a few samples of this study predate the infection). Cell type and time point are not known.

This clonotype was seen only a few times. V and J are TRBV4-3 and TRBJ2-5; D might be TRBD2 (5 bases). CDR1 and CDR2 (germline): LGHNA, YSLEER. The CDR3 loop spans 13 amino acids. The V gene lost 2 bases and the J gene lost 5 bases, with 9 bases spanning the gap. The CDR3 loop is CASSQNGEETQYF. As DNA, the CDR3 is TGCGCCAGCAGCCAAAACGGGGAGGAGACCCAGTACTTC.

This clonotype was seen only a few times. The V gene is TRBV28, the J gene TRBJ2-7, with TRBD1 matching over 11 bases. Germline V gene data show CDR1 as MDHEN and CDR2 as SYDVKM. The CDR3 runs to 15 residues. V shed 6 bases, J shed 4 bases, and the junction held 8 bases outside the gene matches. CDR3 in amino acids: CASRPEGQGVYEQYV. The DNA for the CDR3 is TGTGCCAGCAGACCTGAGGGACAGGGGGTTTACGAGCAGTACGTC.

CDR3 nucleotides: TGTGCCAGCAGCTTAGCGGAGGGGAAGGGCGGCTACACCTTC. Its protein is CASSLAEGKGGYTF. The rearrangement uses TRBV7-2 and TRBJ1-2; TRBD1 is a possible D gene (5 bases). The CDR3 loop spans 14 amino acids. Germline lookup yields CDR1 SGHTA and CDR2 FQGNSA. V dropped 0 bases and J dropped 8 bases, with 13 bases sitting between them.

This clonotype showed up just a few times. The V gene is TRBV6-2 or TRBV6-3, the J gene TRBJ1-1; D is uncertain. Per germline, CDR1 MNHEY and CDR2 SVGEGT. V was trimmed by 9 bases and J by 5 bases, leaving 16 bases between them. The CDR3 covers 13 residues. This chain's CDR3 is CASTVGPGTEAFF. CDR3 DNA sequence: TGTGCCAGTACGGTTGGCCCTGGGACTGAAGCTTTCTTT.

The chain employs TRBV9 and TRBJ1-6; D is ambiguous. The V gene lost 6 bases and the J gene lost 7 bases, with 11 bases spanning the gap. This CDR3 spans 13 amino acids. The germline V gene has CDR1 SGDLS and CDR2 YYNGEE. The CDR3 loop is CASTRQPNSPLHF. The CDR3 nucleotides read TGTGCCAGCACGCGGCAGCCAAATTCACCCCTCCACTTT. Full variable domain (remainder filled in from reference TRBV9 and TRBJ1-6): DSGVTQTPKHLITATGQRVTLRCSPRSGDLSVYWYQQSLDQGLQFLIQYYNGEERAKGNILERFSAQQFPDLHSELNLSSLELGDSALYFCASTRQPNSPLHFGNGTRLTVT.

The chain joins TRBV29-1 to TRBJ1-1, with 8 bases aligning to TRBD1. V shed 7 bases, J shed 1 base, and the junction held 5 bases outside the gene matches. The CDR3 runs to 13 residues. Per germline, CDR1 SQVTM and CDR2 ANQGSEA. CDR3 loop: CSGTGNTNTEAFF. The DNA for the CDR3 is TGCAGCGGGACAGGGAATACGAACACTGAAGCTTTCTTT. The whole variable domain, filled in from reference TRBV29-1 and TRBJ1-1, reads SAVISQKPSRDICQRGTSLTIQCQVDSQVTMMFWYRQQPGQSLTLIATANQGSEATYESGFVIDKFPISRPNLTFSTLTVSNMSPEDSSIYLCSGTGNTNTEAFFGQGTRLTVV.

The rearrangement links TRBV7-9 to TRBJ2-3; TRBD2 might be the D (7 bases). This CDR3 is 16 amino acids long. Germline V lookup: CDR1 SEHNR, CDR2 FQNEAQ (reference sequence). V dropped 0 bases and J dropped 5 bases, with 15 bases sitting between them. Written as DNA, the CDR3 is TGTGCCAGCAGCTTAGCGGGGGGGCCTTTTATAGATACGCAGTATTTT. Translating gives CASSLAGGPFIDTQYF.

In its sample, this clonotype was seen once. Here the CDR3 DNA reads TGTGCCAGCAGCGAGTACAGGGGTGCCCAGCATTTT. Its protein product is CASSEYRGAQHF. V is TRBV7-6 and J is TRBJ1-5; 7 nucleotides align to TRBD1. This CDR3 contains 12 residues. V shed 5 bases and J 11 bases; nucleotides not matched to a gene: 6. Germline-derived CDR1 and CDR2 are SGHVS and FNYEAQ. The full variable domain, with the rest looked up from reference TRBV7-6 and TRBJ1-5, is GAGVSQSPRYKVTKRGQDVALRCDPISGHVSLYWYRQALGQGPEFLTYFNYEAQQDKSGLPNDRFSAERPEGSISTLTIQRTEQRDSAMYRCASSEYRGAQHFGDGTRLSIL.

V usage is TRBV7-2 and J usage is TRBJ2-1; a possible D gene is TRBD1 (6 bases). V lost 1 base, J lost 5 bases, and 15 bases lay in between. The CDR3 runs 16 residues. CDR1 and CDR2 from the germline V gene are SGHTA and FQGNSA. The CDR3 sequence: CASSLVGGRWDNEQFF. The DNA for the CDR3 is TGTGCCAGCAGCTTAGTAGGGGGTCGGTGGGACAATGAGCAGTTCTTC.

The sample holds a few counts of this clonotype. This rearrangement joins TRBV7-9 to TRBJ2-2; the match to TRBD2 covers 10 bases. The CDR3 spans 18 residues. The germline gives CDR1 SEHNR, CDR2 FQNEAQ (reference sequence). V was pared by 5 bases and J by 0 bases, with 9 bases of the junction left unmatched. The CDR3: CASSGGGTSVSNTGELFF. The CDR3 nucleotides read TGTGCCAGCAGCGGAGGTGGGACTAGCGTTTCGAACACCGGGGAGCTGTTTTTT.

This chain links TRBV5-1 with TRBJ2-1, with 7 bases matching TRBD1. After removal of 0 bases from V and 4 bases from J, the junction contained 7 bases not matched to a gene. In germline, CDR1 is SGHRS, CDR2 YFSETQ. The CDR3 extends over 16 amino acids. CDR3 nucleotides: TGCGCCAGCAGCTTGGTGCGGGCAGGGGGATACAATGAGCAGTTCTTC. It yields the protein CASSLVRAGGYNEQFF.

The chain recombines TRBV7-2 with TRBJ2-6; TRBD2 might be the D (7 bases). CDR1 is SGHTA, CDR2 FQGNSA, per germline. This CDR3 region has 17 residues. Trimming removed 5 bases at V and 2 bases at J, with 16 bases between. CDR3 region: CASSPRGGRTGANVLTF. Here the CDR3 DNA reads TGTGCCAGCAGCCCGAGGGGGGGTCGCACTGGGGCCAACGTCCTGACTTTC.

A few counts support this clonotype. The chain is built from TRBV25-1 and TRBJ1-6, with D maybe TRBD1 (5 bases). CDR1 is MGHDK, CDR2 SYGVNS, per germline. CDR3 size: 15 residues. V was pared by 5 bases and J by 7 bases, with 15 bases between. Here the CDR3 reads CASSRLDSRNSPLHF. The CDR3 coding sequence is TGTGCCAGCAGTCGCCTTGACAGCAGAAATTCACCCCTCCACTTT.

The CDR3 coding sequence is TGTGCCAGCAGTTACCAGGGACCTACCTACGAGCAGTACTTC. Its protein product is CASSYQGPTYEQYF. V and J are TRBV6-5 and TRBJ2-7; TRBD1 or TRBD2 may be the D gene (5 bases each). The CDR3 length is 14 residues. Trimming took off 2 bases at V and 2 bases at J, with 10 bases between the two ends. Germline V gene lookup returns CDR1 MNHEY and CDR2 SVGAGI.

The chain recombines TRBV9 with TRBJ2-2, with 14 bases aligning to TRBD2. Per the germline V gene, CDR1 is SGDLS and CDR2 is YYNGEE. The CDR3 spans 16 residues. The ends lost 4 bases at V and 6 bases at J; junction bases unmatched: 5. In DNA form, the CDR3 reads TGTGCCAGCAGCTCCAGGACTAGCGGGGGGCCCGGGGAGCTGTTTTTT. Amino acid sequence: CASSSRTSGGPGELFF.

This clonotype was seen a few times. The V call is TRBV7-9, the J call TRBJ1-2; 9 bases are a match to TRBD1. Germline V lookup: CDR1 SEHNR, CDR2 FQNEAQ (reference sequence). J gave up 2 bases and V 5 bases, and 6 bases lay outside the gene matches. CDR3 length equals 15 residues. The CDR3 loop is CASSRGQGSNYGYTF. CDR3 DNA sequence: TGTGCCAGCAGCCGCGGACAGGGGTCCAACTATGGCTACACCTTC.

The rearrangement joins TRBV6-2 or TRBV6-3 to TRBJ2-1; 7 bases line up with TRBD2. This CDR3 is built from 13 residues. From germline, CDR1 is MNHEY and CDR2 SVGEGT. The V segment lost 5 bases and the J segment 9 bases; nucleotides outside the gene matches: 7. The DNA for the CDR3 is TGTGCCAGCAGTAGAGCGGGGCGGGGTGAGCAGTTCTTC. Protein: CASSRAGRGEQFF.

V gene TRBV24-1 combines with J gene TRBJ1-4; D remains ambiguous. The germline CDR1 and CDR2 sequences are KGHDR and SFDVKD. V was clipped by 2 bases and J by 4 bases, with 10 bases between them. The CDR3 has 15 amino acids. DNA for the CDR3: TGTGCCACCAGTGATTCAGGAGGAAATAATGAAAAACTGTTTTTT. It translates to CATSDSGGNNEKLFF.

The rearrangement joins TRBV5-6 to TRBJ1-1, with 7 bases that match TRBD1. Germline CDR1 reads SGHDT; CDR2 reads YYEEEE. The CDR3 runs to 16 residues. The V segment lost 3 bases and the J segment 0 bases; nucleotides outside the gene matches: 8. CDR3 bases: TGTGCCAGCAGCTCCATGGAGGGGGCCATGAACACTGAAGCTTTCTTT. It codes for CASSSMEGAMNTEAFF.

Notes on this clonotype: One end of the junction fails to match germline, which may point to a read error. CDR3 in DNA: TGTGCCAGCAGCTTAGAAGGGTCCTCCCCCGACTTC. It is translated as CASSLEGSSPDF. The rearrangement links TRBV7-9 to TRBJ2-5; D is unclear. This CDR3 spans 12 amino acids. Germline-derived CDR1 and CDR2 are SEHNR and FQNEAQ (reference sequence).